The next 25 T cell receptor beta chains were all read from a single sample in a study of PD-1 blockade in classical Hodgkin lymphoma. The time point here: cycle 4 day 1 (C4D1), after five to seven weeks of nivolumab. All patients relapsed after autologous stem cell transplantation, and brentuximab vedotin exposure varied. Clones were read by immunoSEQ multiplex PCR, and TCRdb kept only the in-frame ones, dropping some. The sample has 50,000 to 65,000 clones; around 94% are singletons. This specimen was peripheral blood mononuclear cells (PBMCs), taken before the fourth cycle of nivolumab. All receptors derive from a human donor with classical Hodgkin lymphoma.

This chain links TRBV7-2 with TRBJ2-1; D assignment may be TRBD1 or TRBD2 (5 bases each). This CDR3 contains 16 residues. V shed 5 bases and J shed 3 bases, with 17 bases lying between them. The germline gives CDR1 SGHTA, CDR2 FQGNSA. DNA of the CDR3: TGTGCCAGCAGCGCCCCACCGGGACGGTTCTACAATGAGCAGTTCTTC. Amino acids: CASSAPPGRFYNEQFF.

The chain joins TRBV5-6 to TRBJ2-7, with TRBD1 as a possible D gene (5 bases). The V end lost 1 base, the J end lost 6 bases, and 20 bases lay between the germline ends. CDR1 SGHDT and CDR2 YYEEEE come from the germline V gene. The CDR3 has 16 amino acids. Here the CDR3 DNA reads TGTGCCAGCAGCTTGTACGTGTCAGGGTGGTTGGGCGAGCAGTACTTC. Residues: CASSLYVSGWLGEQYF. Full variable domain (missing parts from reference TRBV5-6 and TRBJ2-7): DAGVTQSPTHLIKTRGQQVTLRCSPKSGHDTVSWYQQALGQGPQFIFQYYEEEERQRGNFPDRFSGHQFPNYSSELNVNALLLGDSALYLCASSLYVSGWLGEQYFGPGTRLTVT.

The CDR3 spells CASSLGQSEQYF. As DNA, the CDR3 is TGTGCCAGCAGCTTGGGGCAGAGCGAGCAGTACTTC. The rearrangement uses TRBV5-6 and TRBJ2-7; no firm D call. V lost 0 bases to trimming and J lost 6 bases, with 7 bases between them. The CDR3 runs 12 residues. In germline, CDR1 is SGHDT, CDR2 YYEEEE.

The genes are TRBV2 and TRBJ1-4; a weak D match, TRBD1 (6 bases). Germline-derived CDR1 and CDR2 are SNHLY and FYNNEI. The CDR3 has 14 residues. V shed 5 bases and J shed 7 bases, with 14 bases lying between them. CDR3 nucleotides: TGTGCCAGCAGTCCTGACAGGATGGGTGAAAAACTGTTTTTT. Translating gives CASSPDRMGEKLFF. The full variable domain, with the rest looked up from reference TRBV2 and TRBJ1-4, is EPEVTQTPSHQVTQMGQEVILRCVPISNHLYFYWYRQILGQKVEFLVSFYNNEISEKSEIFDDQFSVERPDGSNFTLKIRSTKLEDSAMYFCASSPDRMGEKLFFGSGTQLSVL.

The chain carries TRBV5-4 and TRBJ2-7; 8 nucleotides line up with TRBD2. CDR3 length equals 15 residues. Germline V lookup: CDR1 SGHNT, CDR2 YYREEE (reference sequence). J was trimmed by 2 bases and V by 4 bases; bases with no gene match: 8. The CDR3 bases are TGTGCCAGCAGCCCCCGGGGGGGTGTAACCTACGAGCAGTACTTC. Translation gives CASSPRGGVTYEQYF.

For this clone: Other DNA sequences of this sample code for an identical CDR3. The chain combines TRBV27 with TRBJ2-7; D unclear. V was pared by 3 bases and J by 2 bases, with 8 bases between. The CDR3 is made up of 13 amino acids. Germline V lookup: CDR1 MNHEY, CDR2 SMNVEV (reference sequence). CDR3 amino acids: CASSFGRTYEQYF. CDR3 nucleotides: TGTGCCAGCAGTTTTGGACGCACCTACGAGCAGTACTTC.

The chain links TRBV2 to TRBJ2-7, with D possibly TRBD1 on 7 matching bases. CDR3 length: 15 amino acids. CDR1 is SNHLY, CDR2 FYNNEI, per germline. Trimming pared 0 bases from V and 6 bases from J, leaving 15 bases between. The CDR3 DNA sequence: TGTGCCAGCAGTGAAGCGATTGCAGGGGGAGGCGAGCAGTACTTC. Encoded protein: CASSEAIAGGGEQYF.

This rearrangement joins TRBV6-1 to TRBJ2-1, with D unresolved. This CDR3 has 12 residues. V shed 3 bases and J shed 7 bases, with 7 bases lying between them. Germline V gene lookup returns CDR1 MNHNS and CDR2 SASEGT. In DNA, the CDR3 is TGTGCCAGCAGTGACTTGGGGAATGAGCAGTTCTTC. Amino acid sequence: CASSDLGNEQFF.

This chain links TRBV7-8 with TRBJ2-3; no firm D call. Trimming removed 3 bases from V and 4 bases from J, with 26 bases in between. Germline V gene data show CDR1 as SGHVS and CDR2 as FQNEAQ. The length of the CDR3 is 19 residues. This chain's CDR3 is CASSFVIQEFSHAADTQYF. In DNA, the CDR3 is TGTGCCAGCAGCTTTGTCATCCAGGAGTTTTCACACGCGGCAGATACGCAGTATTTT.

This chain uses TRBV28 with TRBJ2-7; 8 bases line up with TRBD1. This CDR3 spans 15 amino acids. V shed 2 bases, J shed 0 bases, and the junction held 3 bases outside the gene matches. Germline V gives CDR1 MDHEN, CDR2 SYDVKM. In DNA, the CDR3 is TGTGCCAGCAGTTTAGCCGGACAGGGCTCCTACGAGCAGTACTTC. This codes for CASSLAGQGSYEQYF.

V usage is TRBV28 and J usage is TRBJ2-1; possibly TRBD2 for D (6 bases). Germline values: CDR1 MDHEN, CDR2 SYDVKM. The CDR3 is 14 amino acids. The V end was cut by 7 bases, the J end by 6 bases, with 16 bases between. CDR3 sequence reads: CASITPGARNEQFF. The CDR3 DNA is TGTGCCAGCATCACGCCGGGAGCGCGCAATGAGCAGTTCTTC.

V is TRBV5-1 and J is TRBJ2-3; 8 positions match TRBD2. V lost 0 bases, J lost 4 bases, and 4 bases stayed unmatched. The CDR3 totals 15 residues. Germline V gives CDR1 SGHRS, CDR2 YFSETQ. CDR3 region: CASSLVAGFSDTQYF. CDR3 sequence (DNA): TGCGCCAGCAGCTTGGTAGCGGGGTTCTCAGATACGCAGTATTTT.

The chain carries TRBV27 and TRBJ2-5; 10 nucleotides match TRBD2. The J call is in doubt because the DNA end fits TRBJ2-7 better. CDR3 length: 16 amino acids. Germline V gives CDR1 MNHEY, CDR2 SMNVEV (reference sequence). CDR3 DNA sequence: TGTGCCAGCAGTTTATCTGCACTAGCGGGGTCCTACGAGCAGTACTTC. Its protein product is CASSLSALAGSYEQYF.

J is TRBJ2-2 and V is TRBV11-2; TRBD1 matches 8 bases. The J segment lost 1 base and the V segment lost 5 bases, leaving 3 bases of the junction unmatched. The CDR3 extends over 15 amino acids. Germline CDR1 and CDR2: SGHAT and FQNNGV. The CDR3 sequence: CASSPGQVNTGELFF. In nucleotides, the CDR3 is TGTGCCAGCAGCCCGGGACAGGTGAACACCGGGGAGCTGTTTTTT. The full variable domain, its missing parts supplied by reference TRBV11-2 and TRBJ2-2, is EAGVAQSPRYKIIEKRQSVAFWCNPISGHATLYWYQQILGQGPKLLIQFQNNGVVDDSQLPKDRFSAERLKGVDSTLKIQPAKLEDSAVYLCASSPGQVNTGELFFGEGSRLTVL.

J is TRBJ2-7 and V is TRBV2; no reliable D call. The V and J ends lost 8 bases and 0 bases respectively, with 11 bases between them. The CDR3 length is 13 residues. Germline CDR1 SNHLY, CDR2 FYNNEI. Here the CDR3 reads CASQRPSSYEQYF. The DNA for the CDR3 is TGTGCCAGCCAGAGACCCAGCTCCTACGAGCAGTACTTC.

This clone has just a few counts. The rearrangement joins TRBV19 to TRBJ2-7; D is unclear. This CDR3 has 13 residues. Deletions cut 7 bases from V and 3 bases from J, with 13 bases between. The germline gives CDR1 LNHDA, CDR2 SQIVND (reference sequence). The CDR3 bases are TGTGCCAGTACCCAATGGCTTTTCTACGAGCAGTACTTC. Amino acid sequence: CASTQWLFYEQYF.

V usage is TRBV28 and J usage is TRBJ2-7; no firm D call. The V gene's germline CDR1 is MDHEN and CDR2 SYDVKM. This CDR3 has 11 amino acids. With 6 bases removed from V and 12 bases from J, the gap between germline ends came to 15 bases. Here the CDR3 DNA reads TGTGCCAGCAGGAACAATAAGGTGAGGTACTTC. Translation gives CASRNNKVRYF.

The chain combines TRBV7-9 with TRBJ2-5; D remains ambiguous. The J call may be wrong; the DNA end is better matched by TRBJ2-7. Germline CDR1 is SEHNR and CDR2 is FQNEAQ (reference sequence). This CDR3 has 12 residues. CDR3 region: CASSAESYEQYF. CDR3 sequence (DNA): TGTGCCAGCAGCGCGGAGTCCTACGAGCAGTACTTC.

The gene calls are TRBV5-6 and TRBJ1-2, with unresolved D. Germline loops: CDR1 SGHDT, CDR2 YYEEEE. The CDR3 loop spans 15 amino acids. Trimming left V 0 bases short and J 1 base short, with 10 bases between. In DNA form, the CDR3 reads TGTGCCAGCAGCTTGGGAGGACTACTTAACTATGGCTACACCTTC. As protein: CASSLGGLLNYGYTF.

The J gene is TRBJ2-1, the V gene TRBV7-2; 9 bases are a match to TRBD1. The junction had 4 bases not matched to a gene; V was cut back by 1 base and J by 9 bases. The CDR3 has 14 amino acids. Germline CDR1 SGHTA, CDR2 FQGNSA. The CDR3 bases are TGTGCCAGCAGCTTAGGGACAGGGGATGGTGAGCAGTTCTTC. Protein: CASSLGTGDGEQFF.

The chain couples TRBV29-1 to TRBJ2-1; D remains unclear. The CDR3 sequence is 16 residues long. V was cut by 2 bases and J by 0 bases, with 14 bases left in between. Germline CDR1 SQVTM, CDR2 ANQGSEA. CDR3 protein: CSVEFSEPLSYNEQFF. The CDR3 DNA sequence: TGCAGCGTTGAATTCTCCGAACCGCTCTCCTACAATGAGCAGTTCTTC.

For the CDR3, the DNA is TGTGCCAGCAGCACAAGATTGGGGACAGGGGGGGGAGATACGCAGTATTTT. Protein product: CASSTRLGTGGGDTQYF. The V and J genes are TRBV13 and TRBJ2-3; 11 bases line up with TRBD1. CDR3 length equals 17 residues. Germline values: CDR1 PRHDT, CDR2 FYEKMQ (reference sequence). The V segment lost 5 bases and the J segment 5 bases; nucleotides outside the gene matches: 12. Together with reference TRBV13 and TRBJ2-3, the CDR3 gives the full variable domain: AAGVIQSPRHLIKEKRETATLKCYPIPRHDTVYWYQQGPGQDPQFLISFYEKMQSDKGSIPDRFSAQQFSDYHSELNMSSLELGDSALYFCASSTRLGTGGGDTQYFGPGTRLTVL.

This clone appeared a single time. The chain recombines TRBV10-3 with TRBJ2-7; perhaps D is TRBD1 or TRBD2 (5 bases each). The CDR3 extends over 12 amino acids. Trimming removed 7 bases from V and 4 bases from J, with 11 bases in between. Germline V gene sequence: CDR1 ENHRY, CDR2 SYGVKD. The CDR3 DNA is TGTGCCATCAACACAGGCGGGTACGAGCAGTACTTC. Translation gives CAINTGGYEQYF.

This CDR3 is CASSQEQGAGAFF. The CDR3 nucleotides read TGTGCCAGCAGCCAAGAGCAGGGGGCTGGGGCTTTCTTT. The rearrangement uses TRBV14 and TRBJ1-1, with 8 positions matching TRBD1. This CDR3 has 13 amino acids. J gave up 11 bases and V 0 bases, and 5 bases lay outside the gene matches. The germline CDR1 and CDR2 sequences are SGHDN and FVKESK.

The chain carries TRBV29-1 and TRBJ1-4; D is possibly TRBD1 (5 bases). CDR1 SQVTM and CDR2 ANQGSEA come from the germline V gene. Trimming took off 6 bases at V and 3 bases at J, with 17 bases between the two ends. This CDR3 comprises 15 residues. This chain's CDR3 is CSVRGGAGANEKLFF. CDR3 sequence (DNA): TGCAGCGTCCGGGGTGGGGCGGGAGCTAATGAAAAACTGTTTTTT.